Sequencing of this T cell receptor (beta chain) was carried out in a study of response to subunit inactivated influenza vaccine. Points from the study as a whole: It was suggested by the authors that few new T cells are recruited by each seasonal influenza vaccination.

CDR3 length: 13 residues. The ends were cut back, 10 bases at V and 0 bases at J, with 9 bases in the middle. Looked up from germline, CDR1 is LGHNA and CDR2 is YNFKEQ. Points on this clonotype: What it recognizes is unknown.

Via MiXCR, TCRdb re-called the RT-PCR reads, giving one row per CDR3 protein. This sample has hundreds of thousands of distinct CDR3 sequences, with about 15% found just once. The chain uses TRBV4-2 and TRBJ2-2, with TRBD1 as a possible D gene (6 bases). Source: PBMCs from blood, taken 14 to 15 days before vaccination. This receptor was identified in a man in his fifties who received an inactivated influenza vaccine. The CDR3: CATRTANTGELFF. CDR3 bases: TGTGCCACTAGGACAGCGAACACCGGGGAGCTGTTTTTT.